This passage covers 18 T cell receptor beta chains from one sample sequenced in a study of blood T cell repertoires in COVID-19. TCRdb's copy holds only in-frame clones and misses some; the assay was immunoSEQ multiplex PCR. The sample includes 50,000 to 60,000 clones, roughly nine tenths seen only once; the top ten take roughly a quarter. Specimen: peripheral blood. Receptor source: a human donor in a cohort sampled during active COVID-19.

This chain uses TRBV9 with TRBJ1-3, with a possible D match to TRBD1 (6 bases). The germline V gene encodes CDR1 SGDLS and CDR2 YYNGEE. The V gene lost 0 bases and the J gene lost 0 bases, with 7 bases spanning the gap. The CDR3 length is 15 residues. CDR3 sequence: CASSVGTASGNTIYF. Written as DNA, the CDR3 is TGTGCCAGCAGCGTAGGGACAGCCTCTGGAAACACCATATATTTT.

This rearrangement joins TRBV6-5 to TRBJ2-2, with 10 bases fitting TRBD2. Germline loops: CDR1 MNHEY, CDR2 SVGAGI. J gave up 6 bases and V 6 bases, and 7 bases lay outside the gene matches. This CDR3 spans 15 amino acids. The CDR3 DNA reads TGTGCCAGCAGAAGAGGGCTAGCGGGGGCCGGGGAGCTGTTTTTT. It translates to CASRRGLAGAGELFF.

The chain uses TRBV7-6 and TRBJ1-5; a weak D match, TRBD1 (5 bases). Looked up from germline, CDR1 is SGHVS and CDR2 is FNYEAQ. V was pared by 5 bases and J by 2 bases, with 10 bases between. The CDR3 length is 14 residues. The DNA of the CDR3 is TGTGCCAGCAGCCCTGAAGGGGGCAATCAGCCCCAGCATTTT. Translated, it gives CASSPEGGNQPQHF.

The chain uses TRBV6-6 and TRBJ1-1, with D tentatively TRBD1 (6 bases). In germline, CDR1 is MNHNY, CDR2 SVGAGI (reference sequence). CDR3 length equals 12 residues. Between the trimmed V and J ends, which lost 6 bases and 7 bases, there was a span of 12 bases. The DNA of the CDR3 is TGTGCCAGCAGCCAGGTACAGGGTGAAGCTTTCTTT. It specifies CASSQVQGEAFF.

V usage is TRBV11-3 and J usage is TRBJ2-3, with D possibly being TRBD1 (5 bases). The germline gives CDR1 SGHNT, CDR2 YENEEA. The CDR3 is made up of 16 amino acids. The V gene lost 1 base and the J gene lost 0 bases, with 11 bases spanning the gap. CDR3 region: CASSLVAGLSTDTQYF. The CDR3 DNA follows: TGTGCCAGCAGCTTAGTAGCAGGGCTTAGCACAGATACGCAGTATTTT.

This chain joins TRBV5-1 and TRBJ2-2; D is perhaps TRBD2 (6 bases). The CDR3 runs to 14 residues. Germline V gene lookup returns CDR1 SGHRS and CDR2 YFSETQ. The V gene lost 0 bases and the J gene lost 6 bases, with 9 bases spanning the gap. The CDR3 nucleotides read TGCGCCAGCAGCTTGGTTGCGGGGTCCGGGGAGCTGTTTTTT. It yields the protein CASSLVAGSGELFF.

Details on this clone: The germline gene is not matched at one end of the junction; a read error may be the cause. The chain employs TRBV30 and TRBJ2-1, with no clear D. This CDR3 spans 11 amino acids. CDR1 and CDR2 (germline): GTSNPN, SVGIG (reference sequence). In DNA, the CDR3 is TGTGCCCGGAGAGAAGCGAATGAGCAGTTCTTC. Residues: CARREANEQFF.

The chain links TRBV13 to TRBJ2-7, with 7 bases identical to TRBD2. The CDR3 is 16 amino acids. Per germline, CDR1 PRHDT and CDR2 FYEKMQ (reference sequence). Trimming removed 6 bases from V and 0 bases from J; junction bases left unmatched: 11. CDR3 in DNA: TGTGCCAGCAGTTCGTATAGCGGGCTTTACTCCTACGAGCAGTACTTC. Translating it yields CASSSYSGLYSYEQYF. The complete variable domain, with remaining parts taken from reference TRBV13 and TRBJ2-7, reads AAGVIQSPRHLIKEKRETATLKCYPIPRHDTVYWYQQGPGQDPQFLISFYEKMQSDKGSIPDRFSAQQFSDYHSELNMSSLELGDSALYFCASSSYSGLYSYEQYFGPGTRLTVT.

The chain carries TRBV19 and TRBJ2-5, with 8 bases that match TRBD2. J was trimmed by 13 bases and V by 5 bases; bases with no gene match: 9. This CDR3 is built from 12 residues. CDR1 LNHDA and CDR2 SQIVND come from the germline V gene (reference sequence). The CDR3 region is CASSPPGGWPYF. Written as DNA, the CDR3 is TGTGCCAGTAGTCCTCCGGGGGGGTGGCCGTACTTC.

This rearrangement joins TRBV12-5 to TRBJ2-3, with 7 bases lining up with TRBD2. CDR1 and CDR2 from the germline V gene are LGHNT and FRNRAP. The V and J ends lost 7 bases and 1 base, in that order; junction bases with no gene match: 2. The CDR3 loop spans 13 amino acids. The CDR3 region has the DNA TGTGCTAGTGAGGGGAGGGGCACAGATACGCAGTATTTT. Translated: CASEGRGTDTQYF.

The genes are TRBV29-1 and TRBJ1-1, with 7 bases fitting TRBD1. The germline gives CDR1 SQVTM, CDR2 ANQGSEA. V shed 7 bases and J 5 bases; nucleotides not matched to a gene: 7. CDR3 length: 12 residues. The CDR3 sequence: CSAGQGGTEAFF. The CDR3 DNA reads TGCAGCGCGGGGCAGGGGGGTACTGAAGCTTTCTTT. Combining the CDR3 with reference TRBV29-1 and TRBJ1-1 gives the whole variable domain SAVISQKPSRDICQRGTSLTIQCQVDSQVTMMFWYRQQPGQSLTLIATANQGSEATYESGFVIDKFPISRPNLTFSTLTVSNMSPEDSSIYLCSAGQGGTEAFFGQGTRLTVV.

This clone was observed a few times. The chain joins TRBV7-9 to TRBJ2-2, with D perhaps matching TRBD1 (6 bases). The germline CDR1 and CDR2 sequences are SEHNR and FQNEAQ (reference sequence). V was trimmed by 4 bases and J by 7 bases, leaving 10 bases between them. This CDR3 is 13 amino acids long. The CDR3 nucleotides read TGTGCCAGCAGCTCAAGGGGGTACGGGGAGCTGTTTTTT. Residues: CASSSRGYGELFF.

The chain carries TRBV11-3 and TRBJ1-1; D possibly corresponds to TRBD1 (5 bases). Germline CDR1 reads SGHNT; CDR2 reads YENEEA. Trimming left V 5 bases short and J 6 bases short, with 16 bases between. CDR3 length: 14 residues. CDR3 coding DNA: TGTGCCAGCAGCCCGGGGGGTTTTAAGGCTGAAGCTTTCTTT. Residues: CASSPGGFKAEAFF.

The chain recombines TRBV5-1 with TRBJ2-1; D is perhaps TRBD2 (5 bases). V lost 4 bases, J lost 0 bases, and 20 bases lay in between. The CDR3 extends over 18 amino acids. In germline, CDR1 is SGHRS, CDR2 YFSETQ. As DNA, the CDR3 is TGCGCCAGCAGCATAAAACCCACAAGCCTAGCCTCCTACAATGAGCAGTTCTTC. It encodes CASSIKPTSLASYNEQFF.

The chain is built from TRBV2 and TRBJ2-2, with 11 bases that match TRBD1. The CDR3 has 15 residues. V gave up 6 bases and J gave up 4 bases; unmatched junction bases: 4. Germline assignment: CDR1 SNHLY and CDR2 FYNNEI. The CDR3 reads CASSRDRGITGELFF. As DNA, the CDR3 is TGTGCCAGCAGCCGGGACAGGGGGATCACCGGGGAGCTGTTTTTT. The entire variable domain, with the rest obtained from reference TRBV2 and TRBJ2-2, is as follows: EPEVTQTPSHQVTQMGQEVILRCVPISNHLYFYWYRQILGQKVEFLVSFYNNEISEKSEIFDDQFSVERPDGSNFTLKIRSTKLEDSAMYFCASSRDRGITGELFFGEGSRLTVL.

This clone was seen only once. The chain recombines TRBV9 with TRBJ2-1; D is perhaps TRBD1 (6 bases). CDR3 length: 14 amino acids. With 2 bases removed from V and 5 bases from J, the gap between germline ends came to 11 bases. Germline V CDR1 and CDR2: SGDLS, YYNGEE. The CDR3 spells CASSVTTGNNEQFF. CDR3 coding DNA: TGTGCCAGCAGCGTCACCACAGGGAACAATGAGCAGTTCTTC.

This CDR3 is CASSLGRRVTDTQYF. The CDR3 DNA reads TGTGCCAGCAGTTTGGGGAGAAGGGTCACAGATACGCAGTATTTT. The chain combines TRBV28 with TRBJ2-3, with D maybe TRBD2 (5 bases). Germline lookup yields CDR1 MDHEN and CDR2 SYDVKM. Trimming stripped 3 bases from V and 2 bases from J, with 12 bases between. CDR3 size: 15 residues.

This chain uses TRBV5-6 with TRBJ2-5; 14 bases align to TRBD2. Germline V gene data show CDR1 as SGHDT and CDR2 as YYEEEE. The length of the CDR3 is 16 residues. J lost 6 bases, V lost 4 bases, and 8 bases had no gene match. CDR3 DNA sequence: TGTGCCAGCAGCCCACCTGGACTAGCGGGGGGCAAGACCCAGTACTTC. It encodes CASSPPGLAGGKTQYF.